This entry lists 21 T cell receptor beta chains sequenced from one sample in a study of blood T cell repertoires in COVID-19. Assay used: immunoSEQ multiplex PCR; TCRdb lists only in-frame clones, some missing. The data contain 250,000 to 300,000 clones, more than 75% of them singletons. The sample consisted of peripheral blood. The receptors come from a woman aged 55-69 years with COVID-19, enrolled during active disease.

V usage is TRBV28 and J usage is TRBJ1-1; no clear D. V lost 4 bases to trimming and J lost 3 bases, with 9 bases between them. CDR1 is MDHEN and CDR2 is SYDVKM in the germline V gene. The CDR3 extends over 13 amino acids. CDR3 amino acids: CASSSVLHTEAFF. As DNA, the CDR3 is TGTGCCAGCAGTTCGGTTCTTCACACTGAAGCTTTCTTT.

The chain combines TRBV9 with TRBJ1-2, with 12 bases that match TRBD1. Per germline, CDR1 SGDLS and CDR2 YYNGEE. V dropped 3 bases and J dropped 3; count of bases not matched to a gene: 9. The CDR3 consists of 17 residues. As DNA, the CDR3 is TGTGCCAGCAGCGACCGGGACAGGGGGCGTAGTCACTATGGCTACACCTTC. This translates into CASSDRDRGRSHYGYTF.

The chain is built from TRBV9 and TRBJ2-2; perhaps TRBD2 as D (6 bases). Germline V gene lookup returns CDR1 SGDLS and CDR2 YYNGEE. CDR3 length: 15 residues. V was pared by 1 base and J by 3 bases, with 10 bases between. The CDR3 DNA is TGTGCCAGCAGCGTAACTAGCTCGCACACCGGGGAGCTGTTTTTT. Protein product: CASSVTSSHTGELFF. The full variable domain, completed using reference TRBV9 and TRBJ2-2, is DSGVTQTPKHLITATGQRVTLRCSPRSGDLSVYWYQQSLDQGLQFLIQYYNGEERAKGNILERFSAQQFPDLHSELNLSSLELGDSALYFCASSVTSSHTGELFFGEGSRLTVL.

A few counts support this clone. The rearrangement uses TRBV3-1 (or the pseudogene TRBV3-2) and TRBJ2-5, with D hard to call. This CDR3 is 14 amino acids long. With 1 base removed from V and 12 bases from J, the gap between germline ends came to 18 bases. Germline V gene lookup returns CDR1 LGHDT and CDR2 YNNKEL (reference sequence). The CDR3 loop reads CASSQGSPLRIEYF. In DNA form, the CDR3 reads TGTGCCAGCAGCCAAGGGAGTCCCCTCCGTATAGAGTACTTC.

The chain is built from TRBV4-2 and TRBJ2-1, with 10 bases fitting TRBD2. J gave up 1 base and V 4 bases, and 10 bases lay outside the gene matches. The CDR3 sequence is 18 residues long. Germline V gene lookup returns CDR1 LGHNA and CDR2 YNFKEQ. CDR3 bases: TGTGCCAGCAGCCTAGGTTTTAGCGGGAGGTTTTCCTACAATGAGCAGTTCTTC. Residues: CASSLGFSGRFSYNEQFF.

The CDR3 DNA is TGTGCCAGCAGTTTGGGCAGGGGGAACACTGAAGCTTTCTTT. Translating it yields CASSLGRGNTEAFF. V gene TRBV28 combines with J gene TRBJ1-1, with a tentative D call TRBD1 (6 bases). This CDR3 spans 14 amino acids. Trimming removed 3 bases from V and 1 base from J, with 9 bases in between. Germline CDR1 and CDR2: MDHEN and SYDVKM.

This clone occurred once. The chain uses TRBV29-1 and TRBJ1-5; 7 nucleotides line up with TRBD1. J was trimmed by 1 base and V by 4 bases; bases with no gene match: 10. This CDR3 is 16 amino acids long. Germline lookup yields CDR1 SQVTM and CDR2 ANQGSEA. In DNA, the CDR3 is TGCAGCGTTGGGGATGAGGGGGCGGGAAGCAATCAGCCCCAGCATTTT. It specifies CSVGDEGAGSNQPQHF.

The CDR3, as DNA: TGTGCCAGCAGCTTAGGGGGCAGCCTCAACTATGGCTACACCTTC. This codes for CASSLGGSLNYGYTF. This chain uses TRBV7-8 with TRBJ1-2; D perhaps matches TRBD1 (5 bases). This CDR3 has 15 amino acids. V gave up 1 base and J gave up 2 bases, with 11 bases separating them. Germline loops: CDR1 SGHVS, CDR2 FQNEAQ.

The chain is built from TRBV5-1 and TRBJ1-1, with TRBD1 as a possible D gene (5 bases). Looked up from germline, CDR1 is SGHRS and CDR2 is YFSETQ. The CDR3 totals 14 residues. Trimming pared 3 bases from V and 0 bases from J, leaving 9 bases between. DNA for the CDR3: TGCGCCAGCAGCTCTCAGGGTTTGAACACTGAAGCTTTCTTT. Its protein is CASSSQGLNTEAFF.

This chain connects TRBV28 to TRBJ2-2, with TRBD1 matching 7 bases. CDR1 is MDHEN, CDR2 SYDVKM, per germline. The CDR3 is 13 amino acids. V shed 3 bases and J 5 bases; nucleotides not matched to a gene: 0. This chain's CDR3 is CASSLGQTGELFF. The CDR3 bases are TGTGCCAGCAGTTTGGGACAGACCGGGGAGCTGTTTTTT.

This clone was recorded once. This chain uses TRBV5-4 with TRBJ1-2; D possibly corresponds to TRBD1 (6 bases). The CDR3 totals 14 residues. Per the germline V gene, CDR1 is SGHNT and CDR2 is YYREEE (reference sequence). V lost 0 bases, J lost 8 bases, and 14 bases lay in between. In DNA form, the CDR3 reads TGTGCCAGCAGCTTGGCCGGGACAAACTTGGGCTACACCTTC. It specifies CASSLAGTNLGYTF. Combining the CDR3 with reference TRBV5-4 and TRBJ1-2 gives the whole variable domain ETGVTQSPTHLIKTRGQQVTLRCSSQSGHNTVSWYQQALGQGPQFIFQYYREEENGRGNFPPRFSGLQFPNYSSELNVNALELDDSALYLCASSLAGTNLGYTFGSGTRLTVV.

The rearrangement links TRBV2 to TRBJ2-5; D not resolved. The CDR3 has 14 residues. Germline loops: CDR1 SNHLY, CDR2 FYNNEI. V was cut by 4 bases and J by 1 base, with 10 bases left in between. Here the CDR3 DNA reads TGTGCCAGCAGTGCATGGCTGATCCAAGAGACCCAGTACTTC. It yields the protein CASSAWLIQETQYF.

In DNA form, the CDR3 reads TGTGCCAGCAGTGAAGCGCGGGTTCTTTACGGCTACACCTTC. Protein sequence: CASSEARVLYGYTF. The V call is TRBV2, the J call TRBJ1-2; D is unclear. Germline V gene sequence: CDR1 SNHLY, CDR2 FYNNEI. Trimming left V 0 bases short and J 8 bases short, with 13 bases between. CDR3 length: 14 residues. The whole variable domain, remainder taken from reference TRBV2 and TRBJ1-2, is EPEVTQTPSHQVTQMGQEVILRCVPISNHLYFYWYRQILGQKVEFLVSFYNNEISEKSEIFDDQFSVERPDGSNFTLKIRSTKLEDSAMYFCASSEARVLYGYTFGSGTRLTVV.

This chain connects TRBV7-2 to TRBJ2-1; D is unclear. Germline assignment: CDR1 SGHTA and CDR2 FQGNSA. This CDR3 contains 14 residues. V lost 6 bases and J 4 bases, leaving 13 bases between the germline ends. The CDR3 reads CASSFSITYNEQFF. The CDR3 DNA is TGTGCCAGCAGTTTTAGCATCACTTACAATGAGCAGTTCTTC.

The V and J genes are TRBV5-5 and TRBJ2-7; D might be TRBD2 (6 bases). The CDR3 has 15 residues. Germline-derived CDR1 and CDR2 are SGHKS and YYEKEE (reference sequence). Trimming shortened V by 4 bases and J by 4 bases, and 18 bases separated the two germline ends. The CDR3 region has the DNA TGTGCCAGCAGCCGCTATAGGGACTCCGGATACGAGCAGTACTTC. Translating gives CASSRYRDSGYEQYF.

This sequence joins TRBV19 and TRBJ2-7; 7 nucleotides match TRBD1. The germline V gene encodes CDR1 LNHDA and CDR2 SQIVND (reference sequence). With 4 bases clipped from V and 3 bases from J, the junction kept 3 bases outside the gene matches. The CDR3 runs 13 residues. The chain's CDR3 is CASSKGQFYEQYF. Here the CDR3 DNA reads TGTGCCAGTAGTAAGGGACAGTTCTACGAGCAGTACTTC.

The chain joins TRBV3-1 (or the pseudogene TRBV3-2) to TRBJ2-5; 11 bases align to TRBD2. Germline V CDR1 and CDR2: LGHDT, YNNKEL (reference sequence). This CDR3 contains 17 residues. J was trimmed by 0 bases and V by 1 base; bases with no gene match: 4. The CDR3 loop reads CASSQGGTSGNQETQYF. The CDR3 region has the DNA TGTGCCAGCAGCCAAGGTGGGACTAGCGGAAACCAAGAGACCCAGTACTTC.

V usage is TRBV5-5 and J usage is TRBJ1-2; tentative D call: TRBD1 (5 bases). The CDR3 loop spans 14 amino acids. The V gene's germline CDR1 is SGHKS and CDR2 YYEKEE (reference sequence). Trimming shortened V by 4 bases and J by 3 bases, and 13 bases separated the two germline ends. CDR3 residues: CASSMDNGHYGYTF. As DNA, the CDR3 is TGTGCCAGCAGCATGGACAATGGGCACTATGGCTACACCTTC.

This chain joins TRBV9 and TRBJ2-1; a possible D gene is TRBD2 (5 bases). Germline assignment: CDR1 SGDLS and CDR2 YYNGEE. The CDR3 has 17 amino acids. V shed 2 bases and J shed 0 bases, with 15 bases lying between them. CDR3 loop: CASSVYRTQSSYNEQFF. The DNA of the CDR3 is TGTGCCAGCAGCGTGTACCGGACTCAGAGCTCCTACAATGAGCAGTTCTTC.

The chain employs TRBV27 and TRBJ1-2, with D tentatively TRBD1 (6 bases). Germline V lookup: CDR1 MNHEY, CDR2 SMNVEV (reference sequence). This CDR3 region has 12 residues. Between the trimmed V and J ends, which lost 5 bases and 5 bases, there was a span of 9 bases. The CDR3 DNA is TGTGCCAGCAGTCCTACAGGGTATGGCTACACCTTC. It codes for CASSPTGYGYTF.

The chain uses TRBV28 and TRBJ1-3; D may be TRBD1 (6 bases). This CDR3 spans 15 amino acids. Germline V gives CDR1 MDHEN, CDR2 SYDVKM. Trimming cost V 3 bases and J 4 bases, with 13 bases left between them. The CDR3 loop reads CASSFDWTDGNTIYF. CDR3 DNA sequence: TGTGCCAGCAGTTTTGACTGGACAGACGGAAACACCATATATTTT.